This passage covers 30 T cell receptor beta chains from one sample sequenced in a study of blood T cell repertoires in COVID-19. Some clones are missing from TCRdb's copy, which holds only in-frame ones; the method was immunoSEQ multiplex PCR. The sample includes 210,000 or so clones, roughly 84% of them seen just once. Source material: peripheral blood. The receptors were gathered from a woman older than 75 with active or convalescent COVID-19.

The rearrangement links TRBV6-2 or TRBV6-3 to TRBJ2-5, with a tentative D call TRBD2 (5 bases). The CDR3 covers 16 residues. Germline CDR1 is MNHEY and CDR2 is SVGEGT. With 2 bases removed from V and 1 base from J, the gap between germline ends came to 14 bases. DNA for the CDR3: TGTGCCAGCAGTTACGGGAGCGCAGGAGCCCAAGAGACCCAGTACTTC. Protein: CASSYGSAGAQETQYF.

The chain recombines TRBV7-2 with TRBJ2-1; TRBD1 might be the D (6 bases). The V end was cut by 0 bases, the J end by 11 bases, with 8 bases between. Germline CDR1 SGHTA, CDR2 FQGNSA. This CDR3 is built from 12 residues. The CDR3 nucleotides are TGTGCCAGCAGCTTAGCCCGGGACAAGCAGTTCTTC. Amino acids: CASSLARDKQFF.

This clone appeared a few times. The chain carries TRBV7-8 and TRBJ2-1, with 9 bases identical to TRBD1. Trimming cost V 0 bases and J 7 bases; bases outside gene matches: 1. Germline-derived CDR1 and CDR2 are SGHVS and FQNEAQ. CDR3 length: 14 amino acids. This CDR3 is CASSLAGTGNEQFF. In DNA form, the CDR3 reads TGTGCCAGCAGCTTAGCCGGGACAGGGAATGAGCAGTTCTTC.

The CDR3 DNA follows: TGTGCCAGCAGCTTAGGACCTGTCAGGGTGGTTCAGCCCCAGCATTTT. Protein product: CASSLGPVRVVQPQHF. This rearrangement joins TRBV7-2 to TRBJ1-5; the D gene is possibly TRBD1 (5 bases). This CDR3 has 16 amino acids. The germline V gene has CDR1 SGHTA and CDR2 FQGNSA. With 1 base removed from V and 6 bases from J, the gap between germline ends came to 16 bases.

The V and J genes are TRBV19 and TRBJ2-2, with D possibly matching TRBD2 (6 bases). Germline V lookup: CDR1 LNHDA, CDR2 SQIVND (reference sequence). V was shortened by 5 bases and J by 4 bases, with 14 bases between the two germline ends. The CDR3 sequence is 15 residues long. The DNA for the CDR3 is TGTGCCAGTAGTCTGAGACTAGTATCCACCGGGGAGCTGTTTTTT. It codes for CASSLRLVSTGELFF.

CDR3 DNA sequence: TGTGCCAGCAGCCCAACCGGGACAGGGGCCGTGAACACTGAAGCTTTCTTT. Its protein is CASSPTGTGAVNTEAFF. The gene calls are TRBV7-2 and TRBJ1-1, with 10 nucleotides matching TRBD1. The CDR3 totals 17 residues. With V trimmed by 5 bases and J by 0 bases, 9 bases remained unmatched. The germline gives CDR1 SGHTA, CDR2 FQGNSA. The full variable domain, in which reference TRBV7-2 and TRBJ1-1 provide the parts outside the CDR3, is GAGVSQSPSNKVTEKGKDVELRCDPISGHTALYWYRQSLGQGLEFLIYFQGNSAPDKSGLPSDRFSAERTGGSVSTLTIQRTQQEDSAVYLCASSPTGTGAVNTEAFFGQGTRLTVV.

The chain recombines TRBV4-2 with TRBJ1-1; 10 positions agree with TRBD1. The V gene's germline CDR1 is LGHNA and CDR2 YNFKEQ. Trimming at V came to 1 base and at J to 6 bases, leaving 5 bases not matched to a gene. The CDR3 is 15 residues long. CDR3 coding DNA: TGTGCCAGCAGCCAAGTGGACAGGGGGAGCTCTGAAGCTTTCTTT. This sequence encodes CASSQVDRGSSEAFF.

This chain links TRBV20-1 with TRBJ2-2; possibly TRBD1 for D (6 bases). The germline CDR1 and CDR2 sequences are DFQATT and SNEGSKA (reference sequence). The ends were cut back, 3 bases at V and 2 bases at J, with 19 bases in the middle. The CDR3 contains 17 residues. The CDR3 DNA sequence: TGCAGTGCTAGTTTGTCGAAGGGGGATTCCAACACCGGGGAGCTGTTTTTT. It codes for CSASLSKGDSNTGELFF.

V is TRBV19 and J is TRBJ1-2; 10 positions match TRBD1. Trimming cost V 5 bases and J 7 bases; bases outside gene matches: 7. This CDR3 contains 14 residues. CDR1 and CDR2 from the germline V gene are LNHDA and SQIVND (reference sequence). For the CDR3, the DNA is TGTGCCAGTAGTCCGGGACAGGGGATTGGTGGCTACACCTTC. Its protein is CASSPGQGIGGYTF.

This chain uses TRBV2 with TRBJ1-2; TRBD1 matches 7 bases. The CDR3 consists of 13 residues. J was trimmed by 2 bases and V by 11 bases; bases with no gene match: 8. Germline CDR1 SNHLY, CDR2 FYNNEI. Here the CDR3 DNA reads TGTGCCTCAGGAGGGACAGCCAACTATGGCTACACCTTC. This codes for CASGGTANYGYTF. The variable domain in full, completed from reference TRBV2 and TRBJ1-2, reads EPEVTQTPSHQVTQMGQEVILRCVPISNHLYFYWYRQILGQKVEFLVSFYNNEISEKSEIFDDQFSVERPDGSNFTLKIRSTKLEDSAMYFCASGGTANYGYTFGSGTRLTVV.

V usage is TRBV7-6 and J usage is TRBJ2-5; TRBD2 might be the D (6 bases). The V end was cut by 1 base, the J end by 5 bases, with 14 bases between. The CDR3 extends over 15 amino acids. Per germline, CDR1 SGHVS and CDR2 FNYEAQ. The CDR3 DNA follows: TGTGCCAGCAGCTTAGAAAGCGGGTACCGGGAGACCCAGTACTTC. Its translation: CASSLESGYRETQYF. The full variable domain, its missing parts supplied by reference TRBV7-6 and TRBJ2-5, is GAGVSQSPRYKVTKRGQDVALRCDPISGHVSLYWYRQALGQGPEFLTYFNYEAQQDKSGLPNDRFSAERPEGSISTLTIQRTEQRDSAMYRCASSLESGYRETQYFGPGTRLLVL.

The V gene is TRBV19, the J gene TRBJ2-7; 9 bases are a match to TRBD2. Germline loops: CDR1 LNHDA, CDR2 SQIVND (reference sequence). The CDR3 spans 14 residues. Unmatched junction bases numbered 9, after V lost 9 bases and J lost 3 bases. Here the CDR3 reads CASSSGTSYYEQYF. The CDR3 DNA is TGTGCCAGCAGTTCCGGGACTAGCTACTACGAGCAGTACTTC.

Comment on this clone: At one end the junction does not follow the germline gene, possibly because of a read error. The rearrangement joins TRBV7-3 to TRBJ1-2; D perhaps matches TRBD1 (6 bases). The CDR3 totals 13 residues. Germline V gene data show CDR1 as SGHTA and CDR2 as FQGTGA. Here the CDR3 reads CASSLNGAGQTFF. In DNA, the CDR3 is TGTGCCAGCAGCTTAAACGGGGCAGGACAGACTTTCTTC.

The DNA of the CDR3 is TGTGCCAGCAGCCGAACAGATTTCTCCTACGAGCAGTACTTC. Its protein is CASSRTDFSYEQYF. J is TRBJ2-7 and V is TRBV6-6; no clear D. Germline CDR1 MNHNY, CDR2 SVGAGI (reference sequence). The length of the CDR3 is 14 residues. V was pared by 6 bases and J by 0 bases, with 12 bases between.

This chain joins TRBV6-2 or TRBV6-3 and TRBJ2-5, with D maybe TRBD2 (5 bases). Trimming removed 8 bases from V and 2 bases from J, with 12 bases in between. CDR3 length: 13 amino acids. The V gene's germline CDR1 is MNHEY and CDR2 SVGEGT. The CDR3 region is CASGRPGQETQYF. Here the CDR3 DNA reads TGTGCCAGCGGCCGGCCGGGGCAAGAGACCCAGTACTTC.

The rearrangement uses TRBV30 and TRBJ1-2; D gene unclear. Germline values: CDR1 GTSNPN, CDR2 SVGIG (reference sequence). This CDR3 is 14 amino acids long. The germline V and J ends were trimmed by 8 bases and 8 bases, with 24 bases remaining between them. This chain's CDR3 is CAAPSGGRSLGYTF. CDR3 bases: TGTGCCGCCCCTTCAGGAGGGAGGTCATTGGGCTACACCTTC.

This sequence joins TRBV5-4 and TRBJ2-7; a weak D match, TRBD2 (6 bases). The V end lost 0 bases, the J end lost 0 bases, and 10 bases lay between the germline ends. This CDR3 spans 15 amino acids. Germline values: CDR1 SGHNT, CDR2 YYREEE (reference sequence). CDR3 residues: CASSLEAGSSYEQYF. In DNA, the CDR3 is TGTGCCAGCAGCTTGGAAGCGGGTAGCTCCTACGAGCAGTACTTC.

This clone came up a few times. This chain joins TRBV7-2 and TRBJ2-7; 7 positions agree with TRBD1. CDR1 is SGHTA, CDR2 FQGNSA, per germline. J lost 5 bases, V lost 1 base, and 8 bases had no gene match. The CDR3 runs 15 residues. The CDR3 DNA reads TGTGCCAGCAGCTTAGGAAGGGGGCTGGTCAACGAGCAGTACTTC. Translating gives CASSLGRGLVNEQYF.

The genes are TRBV28 and TRBJ2-5, with D maybe TRBD2 (6 bases). Germline values: CDR1 MDHEN, CDR2 SYDVKM. Trimming took off 3 bases at V and 10 bases at J, with 21 bases between the two ends. This CDR3 contains 15 residues. Written as DNA, the CDR3 is TGTGCCAGCAGTTTCCCGGGGGACGCCACTAGGGGCCAGTACTTC. This sequence encodes CASSFPGDATRGQYF.

The chain joins TRBV7-9 to TRBJ2-3; possible D gene TRBD2, 6 bases. Germline-derived CDR1 and CDR2 are SEHNR and FQNEAQ (reference sequence). Trimming shortened V by 6 bases and J by 6 bases, and 19 bases separated the two germline ends. The CDR3 runs to 15 residues. In DNA, the CDR3 is TGTGCCAGCAGGTTAAGCGGGCCAGGCCGCGATACGCAGTATTTT. Amino acid sequence: CASRLSGPGRDTQYF.

This clone came up a few times. Written as DNA, the CDR3 is TGCGCCAGCAGCCCACGGACGGAGGGCTATGGCTACACCTTC. The encoded protein is CASSPRTEGYGYTF. The chain recombines TRBV5-1 with TRBJ1-2; D not resolved. The V end lost 4 bases, the J end lost 4 bases, and 14 bases lay between the germline ends. The length of the CDR3 is 14 residues. Per the germline V gene, CDR1 is SGHRS and CDR2 is YFSETQ.

The gene calls are TRBV4-2 and TRBJ2-1; 9 bases are shared with TRBD1. Germline CDR1 LGHNA, CDR2 YNFKEQ. Trimming cost V 4 bases and J 6 bases; bases outside gene matches: 13. The CDR3 covers 17 residues. This CDR3 is CASSPGIPGQGGNEQFF. CDR3 sequence (DNA): TGTGCCAGCAGCCCAGGTATTCCGGGACAGGGCGGCAATGAGCAGTTCTTC.

The chain employs TRBV18 and TRBJ2-3, with 13 bases fitting TRBD2. Looked up from germline, CDR1 is KGHSH and CDR2 is LQKENI. The CDR3 loop spans 18 amino acids. V lost 6 bases, J lost 0 bases, and 9 bases stayed unmatched. The CDR3 coding sequence is TGTGCCAGCTCCAGGGGACTAGCGGGGACTACTAGCACAGATACGCAGTATTTT. The encoded protein is CASSRGLAGTTSTDTQYF.

This sequence joins TRBV7-9 and TRBJ1-1; 8 bases map to TRBD1. The trim removed 5 bases at V and 5 bases at J, leaving 7 bases unmatched. The V gene's germline CDR1 is SEHNR and CDR2 FQNEAQ (reference sequence). CDR3 size: 14 residues. Written as DNA, the CDR3 is TGTGCCAGCAGCCGCGGACAGGGAGGGACTGAAGCTTTCTTT. Its translation is CASSRGQGGTEAFF.

This clone showed up just once. This rearrangement joins TRBV5-4 to TRBJ2-5; 7 positions agree with TRBD2. Germline V gene data show CDR1 as SGHNT and CDR2 as YYREEE (reference sequence). The CDR3 covers 15 residues. Trimming at V came to 6 bases and at J to 4 bases, leaving 12 bases not matched to a gene. For the CDR3, the DNA is TGTGCCAGCACCTCCCCCGGGGGGATGGGAGAGACCCAGTACTTC. Translating it yields CASTSPGGMGETQYF.

The chain joins TRBV9 to TRBJ2-5; 8 nucleotides match TRBD2. Germline V gives CDR1 SGDLS, CDR2 YYNGEE. The J segment lost 4 bases and the V segment lost 6 bases, leaving 14 bases of the junction unmatched. CDR3 length: 16 residues. This chain's CDR3 is CASTRSPGGPSETQYF. In nucleotides, the CDR3 is TGTGCCAGCACCCGATCCCCGGGAGGGCCTTCAGAGACCCAGTACTTC.

The table lists this clone with a count of one. Other DNA sequences in the same sample also yield this CDR3. V gene TRBV19 combines with J gene TRBJ2-7, with 11 bases identical to TRBD1. Per germline, CDR1 LNHDA and CDR2 SQIVND (reference sequence). The V segment lost 1 base and the J segment 4 bases; nucleotides outside the gene matches: 3. The CDR3 is made up of 15 amino acids. The CDR3 here is CASSIAGQGAYEQYF. The DNA for the CDR3 is TGTGCCAGTAGTATAGCCGGACAGGGGGCTTACGAGCAGTACTTC.

In its sample, this clone was seen once. Its ends do not fully match the called genes, so a read error is possible. The rearrangement uses TRBV4-3 and TRBJ2-2; 7 bases agree with TRBD1. Germline CDR1 and CDR2: LGHNA and YSLEER. The CDR3 is 16 amino acids. The CDR3, as DNA: TGCGCCAGCAGCCAAGAAACAGGGGTGAACGCCGGGGAGCTGTTTTTT. Its protein product is CASSQETGVNAGELFF.

The table lists this clone with a few counts. The chain is built from TRBV7-2 and TRBJ1-2, with D hard to call. CDR3 length: 13 amino acids. Germline V CDR1 and CDR2: SGHTA, FQGNSA. With 1 base removed from V and 9 bases from J, the gap between germline ends came to 12 bases. CDR3 nucleotides: TGTGCCAGCAGCTTAGAAGGAGGGCCTCGCTACACCTTC. This encodes CASSLEGGPRYTF. Full variable domain (outside the CDR3, taken from reference TRBV7-2 and TRBJ1-2): GAGVSQSPSNKVTEKGKDVELRCDPISGHTALYWYRQSLGQGLEFLIYFQGNSAPDKSGLPSDRFSAERTGGSVSTLTIQRTQQEDSAVYLCASSLEGGPRYTFGSGTRLTVV.

This clone was seen only a few times. The chain employs TRBV7-2 and TRBJ1-3; 7 bases are a match to TRBD1. The CDR3 is 15 amino acids. Unmatched junction bases numbered 2, after V lost 1 base and J lost 2 bases. Per the germline V gene, CDR1 is SGHTA and CDR2 is FQGNSA. CDR3 amino acids: CASSLDTGAGNTIYF. CDR3 in DNA: TGTGCCAGCAGCTTAGATACAGGGGCTGGAAACACCATATATTTT.